This T cell receptor beta chain was recovered during a study of blood T cell repertoires in COVID-19. Study-wide context: The United States, Italy and Spain supplied acute and convalescent COVID-19 samples. PBMCs, B-cell-depleted T cells, or T cells provided the cDNA or gDNA that made up the material.

In the authors' methods: Amplification of reference gene primers was used by the study to estimate nucleated cell counts. Method: immunoSEQ multiplex PCR; TCRdb's copy keeps in-frame clones and lacks some. The V and J calls and clone size were taken over from that table, and D and trimming were inferred from the DNA. The sample contains over 95,000 clones, roughly 81% of which appear only once. The sequencing sample was made of peripheral blood. This receptor was identified in a man aged 35-49 years with acute or convalescent COVID-19.

The CDR3 DNA sequence: TGTGCCAGCAGCCAAGAGGGGAGGGATACGCAGTATTTT. Encoded protein: CASSQEGRDTQYF. V is TRBV4-2 and J is TRBJ2-3; tentatively, D is TRBD2 (6 bases). This CDR3 region has 13 residues. CDR1 and CDR2 from the germline V gene are LGHNA and YNFKEQ. The V end was cut by 0 bases, the J end by 6 bases, with 7 bases between.